A single sample gave rise to the 10 T cell receptor beta chains below, sequenced in a study of identical twins. In TCRdb, the 5' RACE reads were re-called with MiXCR into one record per CDR3 protein. Of about 470,000 distinct CDR3 sequences listed, about 24% are singletons. Separately, the same data were catalogued under a study of T cells expressing NK-cell markers.

The sequenced sample was CD4+ T cells sorted from blood. Receptors were obtained from a woman aged 18-29 years in good health.

V and J are TRBV5-5 and TRBJ1-4; weak D call: TRBD1 (6 bases). Germline-derived CDR1 and CDR2 are SGHKS and YYEKEE (reference sequence). The V end lost 2 bases, the J end lost 7 bases, and 12 bases lay between the germline ends. The CDR3 sequence is 14 residues long. As DNA, the CDR3 is TGTGCCAGCAGCTTCCAGGGGAGTGGTGAAAAACTGTTTTTT. As protein: CASSFQGSGEKLFF.

This clonotype was counted only a few times. V usage is TRBV7-9 and J usage is TRBJ2-5; 15 bases are a match to TRBD2. The CDR3 has 15 amino acids. V was clipped by 6 bases and J by 5 bases; unmatched bases: 4. The germline gives CDR1 SEHNR, CDR2 FQNEAQ (reference sequence). CDR3 bases: TGTGCCAGCAGAATCGGGACTAGCGGGAGGGAGACCCAGTACTTC. This gives the protein CASRIGTSGRETQYF.

V and J are TRBV7-9 and TRBJ1-4; weak D call: TRBD1 (5 bases). The V gene lost 4 bases and the J gene lost 8 bases, with 14 bases spanning the gap. CDR3 length equals 14 residues. Germline values: CDR1 SEHNR, CDR2 FQNEAQ (reference sequence). CDR3 coding DNA: TGTGCCAGCAGCTCCGGGACGGCGAGGGAAAAACTGTTTTTT. This translates into CASSSGTAREKLFF.

The chain couples TRBV12-3 or TRBV12-4 to TRBJ1-1; 12 bases map to TRBD1. CDR3 length: 15 amino acids. The ends lost 7 bases at V and 1 base at J; junction bases unmatched: 4. The CDR3 DNA sequence: TGTGCCAGCACGGGGGACAGGGGGCGGAACACTGAAGCTTTCTTT. It specifies CASTGDRGRNTEAFF.

Only a few counts were recorded for this clonotype. The chain links TRBV5-1 to TRBJ2-1; TRBD1 or TRBD2 may be the D gene (6 bases each). CDR1 is SGHRS and CDR2 is YFSETQ in the germline V gene. This CDR3 has 14 amino acids. Between the trimmed V and J ends, which lost 5 bases and 4 bases, there was a span of 13 bases. The CDR3 spells CASRGASAYNEQFF. CDR3 coding DNA: TGCGCCAGCAGGGGGGCTAGCGCTTACAATGAGCAGTTCTTC. Full variable domain (rest looked up from reference TRBV5-1 and TRBJ2-1): KAGVTQTPRYLIKTRGQQVTLSCSPISGHRSVSWYQQTPGQGLQFLFEYFSETQRNKGNFPGRFSGRQFSNSRSEMNVSTLELGDSALYLCASRGASAYNEQFFGPGTRLTVL.

Here the CDR3 reads CASSRYEGIGYTF. As DNA, the CDR3 is TGTGCCAGCAGCCGGTATGAGGGAATAGGCTACACCTTC. The chain links TRBV14 to TRBJ1-2, with D unclear. CDR3 length: 13 amino acids. V dropped 4 bases and J dropped 8 bases, with 14 bases sitting between them. Germline values: CDR1 SGHDN, CDR2 FVKESK.

This clonotype was seen more than once but under ten times. The chain joins TRBV9 to TRBJ1-1, with D tentatively TRBD1 (5 bases). Germline CDR1 reads SGDLS; CDR2 reads YYNGEE. The CDR3 has 13 residues. Trimming left V 2 bases short and J 4 bases short, with 9 bases between. CDR3 nucleotide sequence: TGTGCCAGCAGCGTGCCAGGGAGCACTGAAGCTTTCTTT. Translating it yields CASSVPGSTEAFF.

This clonotype turned up a few times. The V gene is TRBV7-9, the J gene TRBJ1-6; the D gene is possibly TRBD1 (6 bases). CDR3 length equals 16 residues. V was clipped by 5 bases and J by 13 bases, with 24 bases between them. CDR1 is SEHNR, CDR2 FQNEAQ, per germline (reference sequence). The CDR3 here is CASSRPRGGRWSPLHF. The CDR3, as DNA: TGTGCCAGCAGCAGACCCCGAGGGGGTCGCTGGTCGCCCCTCCACTTT.

This sequence joins TRBV14 and TRBJ2-6, with 7 bases aligning to TRBD1. Germline lookup yields CDR1 SGHDN and CDR2 FVKESK. CDR3 length: 18 amino acids. Trimming removed 4 bases from V and 0 bases from J; junction bases left unmatched: 9. CDR3 in amino acids: CASSRRQTGTSGANVLTF. The CDR3, as DNA: TGTGCCAGCAGCCGGAGACAGACAGGGACCTCTGGGGCCAACGTCCTGACTTTC.

The chain carries TRBV27 and TRBJ1-4; maybe TRBD1 (5 bases). V was clipped by 2 bases and J by 6 bases, with 13 bases between them. Per the germline V gene, CDR1 is MNHEY and CDR2 is SMNVEV (reference sequence). The CDR3 has 15 amino acids. The CDR3 sequence: CASSLVPQGYEKLFF. CDR3 bases: TGTGCCAGCAGTTTAGTCCCCCAGGGATATGAAAAACTGTTTTTT. The variable domain in full, completed from reference TRBV27 and TRBJ1-4, reads EAQVTQNPRYLITVTGKKLTVTCSQNMNHEYMSWYRQDPGLGLRQIYYSMNVEVTDKGDVPEGYKVSRKEKRNFPLILESPSPNQTSLYFCASSLVPQGYEKLFFGSGTQLSVL.